These 29 T cell receptor beta chains were sequenced from one sample in a study of blood T cell repertoires in COVID-19. Using immunoSEQ multiplex PCR, the repertoire was profiled, and TCRdb retains in-frame clones only, with some absent. The sample yields some 190,000 clones, about 88% seen once. Sequences were obtained from peripheral blood. The receptors stem from a man between 18 and 29 years old with active or convalescent COVID-19.

The rearrangement joins TRBV30 to TRBJ2-3, with 8 bases matching TRBD2. Trimming cost V 2 bases and J 6 bases; bases outside gene matches: 7. This CDR3 comprises 14 residues. Germline CDR1 is GTSNPN and CDR2 is SVGIG (reference sequence). CDR3 sequence (DNA): TGTGCCTGGAGTATCAGCGGGGGAGGTGATACGCAGTATTTT. Translating gives CAWSISGGGDTQYF.

The genes are TRBV27 and TRBJ2-7, with D possibly matching TRBD2 (6 bases). The CDR3 is made up of 16 amino acids. Germline lookup yields CDR1 MNHEY and CDR2 SMNVEV (reference sequence). Between the trimmed V and J ends, which lost 2 bases and 10 bases, there was a span of 24 bases. The CDR3 reads CASSLALGTSGEEQYF. The CDR3 DNA is TGTGCCAGCAGTTTAGCACTAGGGACTTCGGGGGAAGAACAGTACTTC.

This sequence joins TRBV3-1 (or the pseudogene TRBV3-2) and TRBJ2-5, with TRBD2 matching 14 bases. Trimming took 4 bases from V and 5 from J; bases not matched to a gene: 12. Germline CDR1 LGHDT, CDR2 YNNKEL (reference sequence). The CDR3 runs to 18 residues. In nucleotides, the CDR3 is TGTGCCAGCAGCCCGACCCTGGGACTAGCGGGAGCAGGGGAGACCCAGTACTTC. Translating gives CASSPTLGLAGAGETQYF.

This sequence joins TRBV7-9 and TRBJ1-1; D uncertain. V was clipped by 0 bases and J by 11 bases, with 10 bases between them. Germline V lookup: CDR1 SEHNR, CDR2 FQNEAQ (reference sequence). The CDR3 length is 12 residues. The CDR3: CASSLADNLAFF. DNA of the CDR3: TGTGCCAGCAGCTTAGCCGACAATCTGGCTTTCTTT.

V usage is TRBV5-1 and J usage is TRBJ2-5; D gene ambiguous. V shed 2 bases and J shed 5 bases, with 4 bases lying between them. CDR1 and CDR2 (germline): SGHRS, YFSETQ. This CDR3 comprises 11 residues. The CDR3 sequence: CASSFEETQYF. CDR3 coding DNA: TGCGCCAGCAGCTTTGAGGAGACCCAGTACTTC.

This clone has only one observation. The chain links TRBV30 to TRBJ2-7; 9 positions match TRBD2. V dropped 3 bases and J dropped 1; count of bases not matched to a gene: 7. This CDR3 is built from 15 residues. CDR1 and CDR2 from the germline V gene are GTSNPN and SVGIG (reference sequence). CDR3 residues: CAWRPSGVNSYEQYF. The CDR3 region has the DNA TGTGCCTGGAGGCCTAGCGGGGTAAATTCCTACGAGCAGTACTTC.

This chain uses TRBV7-2 with TRBJ1-3, with a tentative D call TRBD1 (6 bases). This CDR3 has 14 amino acids. V was cut by 5 bases and J by 4 bases, with 12 bases left in between. The germline V gene encodes CDR1 SGHTA and CDR2 FQGNSA. CDR3 DNA sequence: TGTGCCAGCAGCGCCACAGGGCCCGGAAACACCATATATTTT. As protein: CASSATGPGNTIYF.

V and J are TRBV6-1 and TRBJ2-3, with 10 nucleotides matching TRBD2. The CDR3 loop spans 15 amino acids. Trimming at V came to 2 bases and at J to 1 base, leaving 0 bases not matched to a gene. Germline lookup yields CDR1 MNHNS and CDR2 SASEGT. CDR3 residues: CASSETSGGTDTQYF. The DNA of the CDR3 is TGTGCCAGCAGTGAAACTAGCGGGGGCACAGATACGCAGTATTTT.

In this sample, this clone turned up once. The CDR3 reads CASSPRQGGVNTEAFF. The CDR3 bases are TGTGCCAGCAGCCCACGGCAGGGGGGAGTGAACACTGAAGCTTTCTTT. This chain connects TRBV7-9 to TRBJ1-1, with 7 positions matching TRBD1. The length of the CDR3 is 16 residues. Germline-derived CDR1 and CDR2 are SEHNR and FQNEAQ (reference sequence). Unmatched junction bases numbered 9, after V lost 5 bases and J lost 0 bases.

The chain employs TRBV18 and TRBJ2-5; 11 bases line up with TRBD1. The junction had 3 bases not matched to a gene; V was cut back by 2 bases and J by 1 base. This CDR3 has 16 amino acids. In germline, CDR1 is KGHSH, CDR2 LQKENI. CDR3 in amino acids: CASSPGDRGFQETQYF. The CDR3 coding sequence is TGTGCCAGCTCACCAGGGGACAGGGGGTTCCAAGAGACCCAGTACTTC.

This clone was seen more than once but under ten times. The genes are TRBV2 and TRBJ1-2, with 7 bases lining up with TRBD1. Germline CDR1 and CDR2: SNHLY and FYNNEI. Unmatched junction bases numbered 3, after V lost 3 bases and J lost 2 bases. The CDR3 extends over 14 amino acids. The CDR3 coding sequence is TGTGCCAGCAGTGAGGGCAGGGGGAACTATGGCTACACCTTC. As protein: CASSEGRGNYGYTF.

The V gene is TRBV6-1, the J gene TRBJ1-2; D might be TRBD1 (6 bases). CDR1 MNHNS and CDR2 SASEGT come from the germline V gene. The CDR3 has 13 amino acids. The V and J ends lost 1 base and 4 bases respectively, with 7 bases between them. CDR3 DNA sequence: TGTGCCAGCAGTGAAGGCAGGGGCTATGGCTACACCTTC. Encoded protein: CASSEGRGYGYTF.

The V gene is TRBV4-1, the J gene TRBJ1-6; D is unresolved. The V gene lost 0 bases and the J gene lost 0 bases, with 9 bases spanning the gap. CDR1 is MGHRA and CDR2 is YSYEKL in the germline V gene. CDR3 length equals 17 residues. CDR3 nucleotides: TGCGCCAGCAGCCAAGATACAGTGAGCTCCTATAATTCACCCCTCCACTTT. Translated, it gives CASSQDTVSSYNSPLHF.

V and J are TRBV4-1 and TRBJ1-1; D uncertain. V was pared by 5 bases and J by 0 bases, with 10 bases between. CDR1 is MGHRA and CDR2 is YSYEKL in the germline V gene. The CDR3 contains 14 residues. In DNA form, the CDR3 reads TGCGCCAGCAGCGTAGCCCCGATGAACACTGAAGCTTTCTTT. Its translation: CASSVAPMNTEAFF.

The V and J genes are TRBV12-5 and TRBJ1-1; a possible D gene is TRBD1 (5 bases). The CDR3 is made up of 14 amino acids. V lost 9 bases to trimming and J lost 1 base, with 15 bases between them. Per germline, CDR1 LGHNT and CDR2 FRNRAP. In nucleotides, the CDR3 is TGTGCTAGCGGCGCGGGGCTTCCGAACACTGAAGCTTTCTTT. Translating gives CASGAGLPNTEAFF.

The rearrangement joins TRBV7-9 to TRBJ2-3; D not resolved. The length of the CDR3 is 15 residues. CDR1 and CDR2 from the germline V gene are SEHNR and FQNEAQ (reference sequence). V lost 1 base, J lost 2 bases, and 10 bases lay in between. This CDR3 reads CASSLVNSPTDTQYF. CDR3 sequence (DNA): TGTGCCAGCAGCTTAGTAAACTCACCCACAGATACGCAGTATTTT. Full variable domain (rest looked up from reference TRBV7-9 and TRBJ2-3): DTGVSQNPRHKITKRGQNVTFRCDPISEHNRLYWYRQTLGQGPEFLTYFQNEAQLEKSRLLSDRFSAERPKGSFSTLEIQRTEQGDSAMYLCASSLVNSPTDTQYFGPGTRLTVL.

The CDR3 DNA follows: TGTGCCAGCAGCCGGCGGGGACTAGCGGGAGGACGGTACACCGGGGAGCTGTTTTTT. Amino acid sequence: CASSRRGLAGGRYTGELFF. This rearrangement joins TRBV5-6 to TRBJ2-2; 15 nucleotides line up with TRBD2. This CDR3 comprises 19 residues. From germline, CDR1 is SGHDT and CDR2 YYEEEE. The J segment lost 3 bases and the V segment lost 4 bases, leaving 10 bases of the junction unmatched.

The chain employs TRBV28 and TRBJ1-6; possible D gene TRBD1, 5 bases. Trimming shortened V by 8 bases and J by 5 bases, and 13 bases separated the two germline ends. This CDR3 is 14 amino acids long. Germline CDR1 MDHEN, CDR2 SYDVKM. CDR3 nucleotides: TGTGCCAGCTCCAACGTACAGGATAATTCACCCCTCCACTTT. Encoded protein: CASSNVQDNSPLHF.

The rearrangement uses TRBV5-5 and TRBJ1-1, with a weak D call TRBD1 (5 bases). Trimming removed 4 bases at V and 4 bases at J, with 17 bases between. This CDR3 is 15 amino acids long. From germline, CDR1 is SGHKS and CDR2 YYEKEE (reference sequence). The CDR3 reads CASSPPVRGFTEAFF. CDR3 DNA: TGTGCCAGCAGCCCTCCGGTTCGGGGGTTCACTGAAGCTTTCTTT.

This sequence joins TRBV28 and TRBJ2-5; D is uncertain. CDR1 and CDR2 from the germline V gene are MDHEN and SYDVKM. The CDR3 contains 15 residues. V was cut by 6 bases and J by 1 base, with 15 bases left in between. CDR3 in amino acids: CASSPGGLSQETQYF. The CDR3 nucleotides read TGTGCCAGCAGCCCCGGCGGCTTAAGCCAAGAGACCCAGTACTTC.

J is TRBJ1-1 and V is TRBV12-3 or TRBV12-4; D unclear. Trimming removed 2 bases from V and 10 bases from J, with 11 bases in between. The CDR3 is made up of 12 amino acids. The DNA of the CDR3 is TGTGCCAGCAGTTTACGAGCCGGAGGAGCTTTCTTT. This gives the protein CASSLRAGGAFF.

The chain carries TRBV6-5 and TRBJ1-1, with 7 bases matching TRBD1. CDR3 length equals 14 residues. Germline loops: CDR1 MNHEY, CDR2 SVGAGI. Trimming cost V 5 bases and J 4 bases; bases outside gene matches: 7. CDR3 region: CASSLRGLLTEAFF. CDR3 in DNA: TGTGCCAGCAGTCTCAGGGGGTTGCTCACTGAAGCTTTCTTT.

The chain couples TRBV29-1 to TRBJ1-2; D perhaps matches TRBD1 (5 bases). The V and J ends lost 6 bases and 3 bases respectively, with 17 bases between them. Looked up from germline, CDR1 is SQVTM and CDR2 is ANQGSEA. The CDR3 is 14 residues long. This chain's CDR3 is CSVTQSQGDYGYTF. In nucleotides, the CDR3 is TGCAGCGTAACCCAGTCGCAGGGCGACTATGGCTACACCTTC. Full variable domain (rest looked up from reference TRBV29-1 and TRBJ1-2): SAVISQKPSRDICQRGTSLTIQCQVDSQVTMMFWYRQQPGQSLTLIATANQGSEATYESGFVIDKFPISRPNLTFSTLTVSNMSPEDSSIYLCSVTQSQGDYGYTFGSGTRLTVV.

V and J are TRBV19 and TRBJ2-1; D ambiguous. The germline gives CDR1 LNHDA, CDR2 SQIVND (reference sequence). The CDR3 is made up of 12 amino acids. V was shortened by 8 bases and J by 0 bases, with 5 bases between the two germline ends. The chain's CDR3 is CASLSSYNEQFF. In DNA form, the CDR3 reads TGTGCCAGTCTTTCCTCCTACAATGAGCAGTTCTTC. The full variable domain, rest sourced from reference TRBV19 and TRBJ2-1, is DGGITQSPKYLFRKEGQNVTLSCEQNLNHDAMYWYRQDPGQGLRLIYYSQIVNDFQKGDIAEGYSVSREKKESFPLTVTSAQKNPTAFYLCASLSSYNEQFFGPGTRLTVL.

The gene calls are TRBV28 and TRBJ2-5, with a possible D match to TRBD1 (5 bases). This CDR3 has 14 amino acids. Germline-derived CDR1 and CDR2 are MDHEN and SYDVKM. The V and J ends lost 2 bases and 2 bases respectively, with 9 bases between them. DNA for the CDR3: TGTGCCAGCAGTTTAACCAGGGCTCAAGAGACCCAGTACTTC. The encoded protein is CASSLTRAQETQYF.

This rearrangement joins TRBV2 to TRBJ2-3; possible D gene TRBD2, 6 bases. The V gene lost 5 bases and the J gene lost 3 bases, with 6 bases spanning the gap. Germline V gene lookup returns CDR1 SNHLY and CDR2 FYNNEI. There are 12 residues in the CDR3. The CDR3: CASSRETDTQYF. DNA for the CDR3: TGTGCCAGCAGTCGGGAGACAGATACGCAGTATTTT.

CDR3 loop: CASSLDHSSYEQYF. Written as DNA, the CDR3 is TGTGCCAGCAGCTTAGATCATAGCTCCTACGAGCAGTACTTC. The J gene is TRBJ2-7, the V gene TRBV7-2; D is undetermined. This CDR3 is 14 amino acids long. V lost 1 base and J 0 bases, leaving 7 bases between the germline ends. Germline V gives CDR1 SGHTA, CDR2 FQGNSA.

This clone was seen more than once but under ten times. This CDR3 is CAISDGTGNQAFF. The CDR3 coding sequence is TGTGCCATCAGTGACGGGACAGGGAATCAAGCTTTCTTT. J is TRBJ1-1 and V is TRBV10-3; 9 nucleotides match TRBD1. V shed 3 bases and J 9 bases; nucleotides not matched to a gene: 5. Germline CDR1 and CDR2: ENHRY and SYGVKD. The CDR3 length is 13 residues.

V usage is TRBV11-2 and J usage is TRBJ1-3; the D gene is possibly TRBD1 (5 bases). Germline-derived CDR1 and CDR2 are SGHAT and FQNNGV. Trimming cost V 3 bases and J 0 bases, with 9 bases left between them. The length of the CDR3 is 15 residues. CDR3 region: CASSFSRGSGNTIYF. For the CDR3, the DNA is TGTGCCAGCAGCTTCTCTAGGGGCTCTGGAAACACCATATATTTT. Variable domain in full (rest from reference TRBV11-2 and TRBJ1-3): EAGVAQSPRYKIIEKRQSVAFWCNPISGHATLYWYQQILGQGPKLLIQFQNNGVVDDSQLPKDRFSAERLKGVDSTLKIQPAKLEDSAVYLCASSFSRGSGNTIYFGEGSWLTVV.